This TCR beta chain emerged from a study of cytomegalovirus exposure and HLA in healthy donors. About this clone itself: Its specificity is unknown.

TCRdb keeps only in-frame clones here, not all; method: immunoSEQ multiplex PCR. The sample has around 140,000 clones, around 93% seen once. This CDR3 comprises 14 residues. V was clipped by 5 bases and J by 0 bases; unmatched bases: 1. The germline CDR1 and CDR2 sequences are SGHTA and FQGTGA. General study points: Cytomegalovirus association was listed for about 150 TCR beta chains.

The sequencing input was PBMCs. The TCR sequence derives from a man younger than 30 in good health and CMV-seropositive. The V and J genes are TRBV7-3 and TRBJ2-3, with 8 bases matching TRBD2. Written as DNA, the CDR3 is TGTGCCAGCAGCCCTAGCGGGAGCACAGATACGCAGTATTTT. Protein sequence: CASSPSGSTDTQYF.